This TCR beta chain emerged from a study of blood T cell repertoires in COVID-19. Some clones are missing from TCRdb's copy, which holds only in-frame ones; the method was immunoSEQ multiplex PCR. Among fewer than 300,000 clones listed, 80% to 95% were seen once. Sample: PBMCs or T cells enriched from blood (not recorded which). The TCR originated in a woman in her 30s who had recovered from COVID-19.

CDR3 region: CASSLGIKTDTQYF. The CDR3 bases are TGTGCCAGCAGCCTCGGGATCAAAACAGATACGCAGTATTTT. The chain uses TRBV9 and TRBJ2-3, with D perhaps matching TRBD2 (5 bases). The V gene lost 4 bases and the J gene lost 3 bases, with 12 bases spanning the gap. Looked up from germline, CDR1 is SGDLS and CDR2 is YYNGEE. The CDR3 is 14 residues long.